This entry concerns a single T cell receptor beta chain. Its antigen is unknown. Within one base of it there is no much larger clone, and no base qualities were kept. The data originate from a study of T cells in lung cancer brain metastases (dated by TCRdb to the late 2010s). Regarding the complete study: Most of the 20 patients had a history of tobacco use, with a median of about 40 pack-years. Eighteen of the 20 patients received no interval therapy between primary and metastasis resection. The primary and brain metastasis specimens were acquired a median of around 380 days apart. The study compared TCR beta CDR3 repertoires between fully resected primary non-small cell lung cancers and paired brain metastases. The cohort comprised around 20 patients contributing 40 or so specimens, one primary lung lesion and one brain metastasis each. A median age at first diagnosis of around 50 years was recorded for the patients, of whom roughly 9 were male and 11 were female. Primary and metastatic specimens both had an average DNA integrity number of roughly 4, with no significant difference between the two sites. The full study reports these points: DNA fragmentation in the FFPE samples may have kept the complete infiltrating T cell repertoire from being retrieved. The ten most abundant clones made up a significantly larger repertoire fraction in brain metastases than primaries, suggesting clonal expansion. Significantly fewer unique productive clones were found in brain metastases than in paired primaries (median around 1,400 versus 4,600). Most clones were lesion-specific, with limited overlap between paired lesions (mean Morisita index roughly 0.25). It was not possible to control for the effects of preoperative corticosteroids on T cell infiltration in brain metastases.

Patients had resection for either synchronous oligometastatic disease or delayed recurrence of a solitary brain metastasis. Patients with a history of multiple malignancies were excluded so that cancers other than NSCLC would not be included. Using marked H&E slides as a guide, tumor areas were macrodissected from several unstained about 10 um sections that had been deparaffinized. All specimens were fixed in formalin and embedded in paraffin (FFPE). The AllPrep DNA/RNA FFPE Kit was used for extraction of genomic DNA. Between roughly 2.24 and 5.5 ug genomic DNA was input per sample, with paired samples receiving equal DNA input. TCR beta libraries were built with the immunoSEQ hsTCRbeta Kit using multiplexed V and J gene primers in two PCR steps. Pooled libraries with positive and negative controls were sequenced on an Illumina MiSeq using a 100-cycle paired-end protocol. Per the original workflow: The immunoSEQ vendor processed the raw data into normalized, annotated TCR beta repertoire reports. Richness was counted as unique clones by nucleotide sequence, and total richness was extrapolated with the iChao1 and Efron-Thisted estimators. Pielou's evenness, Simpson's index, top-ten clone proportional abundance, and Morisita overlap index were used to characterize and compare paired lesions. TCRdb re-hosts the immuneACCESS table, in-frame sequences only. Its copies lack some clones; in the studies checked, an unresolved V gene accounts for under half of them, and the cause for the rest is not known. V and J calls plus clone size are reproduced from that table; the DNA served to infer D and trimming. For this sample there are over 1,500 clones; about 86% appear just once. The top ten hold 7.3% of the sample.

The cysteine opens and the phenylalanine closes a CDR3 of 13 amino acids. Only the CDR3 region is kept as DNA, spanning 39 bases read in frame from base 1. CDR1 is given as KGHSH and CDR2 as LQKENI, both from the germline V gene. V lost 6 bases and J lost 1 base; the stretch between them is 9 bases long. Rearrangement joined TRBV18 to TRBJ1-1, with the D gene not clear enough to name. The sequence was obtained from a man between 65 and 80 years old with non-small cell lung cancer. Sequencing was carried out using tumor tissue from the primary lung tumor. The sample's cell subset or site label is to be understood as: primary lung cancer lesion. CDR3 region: CASSGISNTEAFF. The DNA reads TGTGCCAGCTCCGGGATATCGAACACTGAAGCTTTCTTT.